The rows below give T cell receptor beta chains drawn from one sample of a study of blood T cell repertoires in COVID-19. TCRdb's table, derived via immunoSEQ multiplex PCR, lists solely in-frame clones and lacks some. The sample lists just under 250,000 clones, around 89% seen once, with approximately 3.7% in the top ten. The sample comprised PBMCs or T cells enriched from blood (not recorded which). These receptors were collected from a woman in her twenties or thirties who had recovered from COVID-19. Both conserved end residues are part of each CDR3. The D gene is left open where the match is weak. Expanded clones get a size class; other rows say once, few or many, or leave the size out.

d_call: TRBD1; clone_size: -; v_call: TRBV7-2; j_call: TRBJ1-3; cdr3_aa: CASSAGTASGNTIYF; cdr3_nt: TGTGCCAGCAGCGCTGGGACAGCCTCTGGAAACACCATATATTTT
d_call: TRBD1; clone_size: -; v_call: TRBV11-2; j_call: TRBJ1-2; cdr3_aa: CASSQTGGNYGYTF; cdr3_nt: TGTGCCAGCAGCCAGACAGGGGGTAACTATGGCTACACCTTC
d_call: -; clone_size: -; v_call: TRBV2; j_call: TRBJ1-1; cdr3_aa: CASLRQVNSQAFF; cdr3_nt: TGTGCCTCCCTTCGACAGGTGAATTCTCAAGCTTTCTTT
d_call: -; clone_size: once; v_call: TRBV3-1/TRBV3-2; j_call: TRBJ2-5; cdr3_aa: CASSQDSGAAETQYF; cdr3_nt: TGTGCCAGCAGCCAAGATTCAGGGGCTGCCGAGACCCAGTACTTC
d_call: TRBD1; clone_size: -; v_call: TRBV11-2; j_call: TRBJ2-7; cdr3_aa: CASSLTDGTGEQYF; cdr3_nt: TGTGCCAGCAGCTTAACCGATGGGACAGGCGAGCAGTACTTC
d_call: -; clone_size: -; v_call: TRBV30; j_call: TRBJ1-2; cdr3_aa: CAWRLNLGGADYGYTF; cdr3_nt: TGTGCCTGGAGGCTAAACCTCGGGGGGGCGGACTATGGCTACACCTTC
d_call: TRBD2; clone_size: -; v_call: TRBV5-6; j_call: TRBJ2-7; cdr3_aa: CASSPSASGEYEQYF; cdr3_nt: TGTGCCAGCAGCCCGTCGGCTAGCGGGGAGTACGAGCAGTACTTC
d_call: -; clone_size: -; v_call: TRBV2; j_call: TRBJ2-1; cdr3_aa: CASSRLAYNEQFF; cdr3_nt: TGTGCCAGCAGTCGGTTAGCGTACAATGAGCAGTTCTTC
d_call: -; clone_size: -; v_call: TRBV3-1/TRBV3-2; j_call: TRBJ2-1; cdr3_aa: CASSQGFSADNEQFF; cdr3_nt: TGTGCCAGCAGCCAAGGGTTTAGCGCGGACAATGAGCAGTTCTTC
d_call: -; clone_size: -; v_call: TRBV4-1; j_call: TRBJ1-1; cdr3_aa: CASSHLKQGEAFF; cdr3_nt: TGCGCCAGCAGCCACCTAAAACAGGGAGAAGCTTTCTTT
d_call: TRBD2; clone_size: -; v_call: TRBV10-3; j_call: TRBJ2-2; cdr3_aa: CAIGISGRASNTGELFF; cdr3_nt: TGTGCCATCGGGATTAGCGGGAGGGCTTCGAACACCGGGGAGCTGTTTTTT
d_call: -; clone_size: -; v_call: TRBV25-1; j_call: TRBJ1-2; cdr3_aa: CASSESVRGLGGYTF; cdr3_nt: TGTGCCAGCAGTGAATCCGTTAGGGGTTTAGGTGGCTACACCTTC
d_call: -; clone_size: few; v_call: TRBV19; j_call: TRBJ2-6; cdr3_aa: CASTPQVASGANVLTF; cdr3_nt: TGTGCCAGTACCCCGCAGGTCGCCTCTGGGGCCAACGTCCTGACTTTC
d_call: -; clone_size: -; v_call: TRBV4-3; j_call: TRBJ2-7; cdr3_aa: CASSQNDGAYEQYF; cdr3_nt: TGCGCCAGCAGCCAGAATGACGGAGCCTACGAGCAGTACTTC
d_call: TRBD1; clone_size: -; v_call: TRBV5-4; j_call: TRBJ2-7; cdr3_aa: CASSLGGQGAGEQYF; cdr3_nt: TGTGCCAGCAGCTTGGGGGGACAGGGGGCAGGAGAGCAGTACTTC
d_call: TRBD2; clone_size: -; v_call: TRBV19; j_call: TRBJ2-7; cdr3_aa: CASSVAGGPGEQYF; cdr3_nt: TGTGCCAGTAGTGTAGCGGGAGGGCCGGGCGAGCAGTACTTC
d_call: -; clone_size: -; v_call: TRBV5-6; j_call: TRBJ1-5; cdr3_aa: CASSQTGSNQPQHF; cdr3_nt: TGTGCCAGCAGCCAGACAGGTAGCAATCAGCCCCAGCATTTT
d_call: -; clone_size: few; v_call: TRBV2; j_call: TRBJ2-2; cdr3_aa: CASSLRAATNTGELFF; cdr3_nt: TGTGCCAGCAGTCTGAGGGCAGCGACGAACACCGGGGAGCTGTTTTTT
d_call: -; clone_size: -; v_call: TRBV30; j_call: TRBJ1-4; cdr3_aa: CAWAGQRANEKLFF; cdr3_nt: TGTGCCTGGGCAGGACAGAGGGCGAATGAAAAACTGTTTTTT